Presented here are 27 T cell receptor beta chains from one specimen sequenced in a study of naive and memory T cell subsets. Whole-study results and caveats: Possibly reflecting memory cells re-expressing CD45RA, a few larger clonotypes occurred in naive repertoires, especially CD8.

What these receptors recognize is not known. Both TRBC1 and TRBC2 were covered by a beta constant-region primer of two equimolar oligonucleotides. Ligated cDNA was amplified by four rounds of PCR with nested alpha and beta constant-region primers and SP2. MiXCR, applied by TCRdb to the UMI-ligation and nested PCR reads, yields one record per CDR3 protein. The repertoire holds roughly 150,000 distinct CDR3 sequences, around 21% seen once, with roughly 0.68% in the top ten. The sequencing sample was made of naive CD8+ T cells from blood. These TCRs come from a human donor in good health.

The chain has TRBV20-1 and TRBJ1-4; D perhaps matches TRBD1 (5 bases). The germline V and J ends were trimmed by 6 bases and 8 bases, with 13 bases remaining between them. The length of the CDR3 is 12 residues. Germline V gene sequence: CDR1 DFQATT, CDR2 SNEGSKA (reference sequence). This CDR3 reads CSADTWDEKLFF. CDR3 bases: TGCAGTGCCGACACATGGGACGAAAAACTGTTTTTT.

This clonotype was observed a few times. This chain links TRBV27 with TRBJ2-7; 7 bases fit TRBD1. CDR1 is MNHEY, CDR2 SMNVEV, per germline (reference sequence). The trim removed 6 bases at V and 1 base at J, leaving 6 bases unmatched. The CDR3 sequence is 14 residues long. CDR3 sequence reads: CASSKSGQSYEQYF. The CDR3 DNA sequence: TGTGCCAGCAGCAAATCGGGACAGTCCTACGAGCAGTACTTC.

V is TRBV27 and J is TRBJ2-6, with unresolved D. The length of the CDR3 is 13 residues. V was cut by 3 bases and J by 0 bases, with 0 bases left in between. Germline V gives CDR1 MNHEY, CDR2 SMNVEV (reference sequence). CDR3 in amino acids: CASSFSGANVLTF. CDR3 bases: TGTGCCAGCAGTTTCTCTGGGGCCAACGTCCTGACTTTC.

The V gene is TRBV11-2, the J gene TRBJ2-7; perhaps TRBD1 as D (5 bases). CDR1 and CDR2 (germline): SGHAT, FQNNGV. The CDR3 extends over 13 amino acids. Between the trimmed V and J ends, which lost 5 bases and 3 bases, there was a span of 11 bases. In nucleotides, the CDR3 is TGTGCCAGCAGCCTCGCCCAGGGCTACGAGCAGTACTTC. Protein sequence: CASSLAQGYEQYF.

This clonotype turned up a few times. V gene TRBV20-1 combines with J gene TRBJ1-4; D not resolved. Germline CDR1 DFQATT, CDR2 SNEGSKA (reference sequence). Trimming stripped 6 bases from V and 5 bases from J, with 16 bases between. The CDR3 contains 14 residues. The CDR3 DNA reads TGCAGTGCCCGCACGACTACAGACAATGAAAAACTGTTTTTT. Protein sequence: CSARTTTDNEKLFF.

The rearrangement uses TRBV9 and TRBJ2-7; 10 bases agree with TRBD1. With V trimmed by 3 bases and J by 3 bases, 3 bases remained unmatched. CDR1 and CDR2 (germline): SGDLS, YYNGEE. The CDR3 is 14 residues long. The CDR3 sequence is CASSARDRGYEQYF. CDR3 sequence (DNA): TGTGCCAGCAGCGCCCGGGACAGGGGCTACGAGCAGTACTTC.

This clonotype has a handful of counts. The chain employs TRBV4-1 and TRBJ1-2; D is perhaps TRBD1 (5 bases). With 1 base removed from V and 3 bases from J, the gap between germline ends came to 12 bases. This CDR3 is built from 15 residues. Germline loops: CDR1 MGHRA, CDR2 YSYEKL. CDR3 loop: CASSQVGGRDYGYTF. CDR3 nucleotide sequence: TGCGCCAGCAGCCAAGTTGGCGGCAGGGACTATGGCTACACCTTC.

The J gene is TRBJ2-2, the V gene TRBV4-3; 8 bases are a match to TRBD2. Germline V gene data show CDR1 as LGHNA and CDR2 as YSLEER. There are 18 residues in the CDR3. V lost 0 bases to trimming and J lost 7 bases; unmatched junction nucleotides: 13. This chain's CDR3 is CASSQDYEREIPGGELFF. CDR3 sequence (DNA): TGCGCCAGCAGCCAAGATTACGAGCGGGAGATTCCTGGCGGGGAGCTGTTTTTT.

The V call is TRBV6-2 or TRBV6-3, the J call TRBJ2-7, with TRBD1 as a possible D gene (6 bases). V was trimmed by 6 bases and J by 5 bases, leaving 11 bases between them. Germline CDR1 reads MNHEY; CDR2 reads SVGEGT. There are 12 residues in the CDR3. The CDR3 coding sequence is TGTGCCAGCAGCAGGGGAAGCCACGAGCAGTACTTC. Its translation: CASSRGSHEQYF.

This clonotype was seen a handful of times. The V call is TRBV18, the J call TRBJ2-1; 11 bases agree with TRBD2. The CDR3 spans 16 residues. Germline CDR1 is KGHSH and CDR2 is LQKENI. Unmatched junction bases numbered 6, after V lost 0 bases and J lost 8 bases. CDR3 residues: CASSPPLAGVRYEQFF. As DNA, the CDR3 is TGTGCCAGCTCACCACCACTAGCGGGAGTTAGGTATGAGCAGTTCTTC.

This clonotype was counted a few times. The J gene is TRBJ2-1, the V gene TRBV28; 11 bases align to TRBD2. The length of the CDR3 is 15 residues. Germline CDR1 MDHEN, CDR2 SYDVKM. With 6 bases clipped from V and 6 bases from J, the junction kept 7 bases outside the gene matches. CDR3 bases: TGTGCCAGCAGACGCGGGACTAGCGGTGTCAATGAGCAGTTCTTC. Translation: CASRRGTSGVNEQFF.

This clonotype was found a few times. This chain uses TRBV2 with TRBJ2-7, with 8 bases lining up with TRBD1. Trimming at V came to 6 bases and at J to 5 bases, leaving 12 bases not matched to a gene. CDR3 size: 15 residues. Germline CDR1 SNHLY, CDR2 FYNNEI. CDR3 bases: TGTGCCAGCAGCCTATATAGGACAGGGCCCCACGAGCAGTACTTC. It is translated as CASSLYRTGPHEQYF.

This clonotype was seen repeatedly, ten times or more. The J gene is TRBJ2-2, the V gene TRBV28, with a possible D match to TRBD1 (5 bases). The V end was cut by 7 bases, the J end by 0 bases, with 9 bases between. This CDR3 contains 14 residues. CDR1 and CDR2 (germline): MDHEN, SYDVKM. CDR3 sequence (DNA): TGTGCCAGCATCCGACAGTCGAACACCGGGGAGCTGTTTTTT. This sequence encodes CASIRQSNTGELFF.

This clonotype was seen only a few times. The V and J genes are TRBV5-1 and TRBJ1-1; D is possibly TRBD1 (5 bases). CDR1 is SGHRS, CDR2 YFSETQ, per germline. V dropped 3 bases and J dropped 5 bases, with 8 bases sitting between them. This CDR3 is built from 12 residues. The CDR3 is CASSWRGTEAFF. The CDR3 nucleotides are TGCGCCAGCAGCTGGAGGGGTACTGAAGCTTTCTTT.

This clonotype was recorded many times. CDR3 sequence (DNA): TGTGCCAGCAGTCTGGACCGTGTGGTAGGCAATGAGCAGTTCTTC. As protein: CASSLDRVVGNEQFF. The chain is built from TRBV28 and TRBJ2-1, with no clear D. This CDR3 has 15 residues. V lost 5 bases and J 6 bases, leaving 17 bases between the germline ends. Germline assignment: CDR1 MDHEN and CDR2 SYDVKM.

This clonotype occurred a few times. This rearrangement joins TRBV11-2 to TRBJ1-4; D ambiguous. Germline-derived CDR1 and CDR2 are SGHAT and FQNNGV. Trimming cost V 5 bases and J 4 bases, with 14 bases left between them. There are 15 residues in the CDR3. CDR3 nucleotide sequence: TGTGCCAGCAGCCCCGAGGGAGTTTTTAATGAAAAACTGTTTTTT. Translated, it gives CASSPEGVFNEKLFF.

The chain recombines TRBV5-4 with TRBJ1-6; possibly TRBD1 for D (5 bases). The V gene lost 4 bases and the J gene lost 7 bases, with 15 bases spanning the gap. Germline V CDR1 and CDR2: SGHNT, YYREEE (reference sequence). The CDR3 consists of 15 residues. CDR3 sequence reads: CASSLARGENSPLHF. As DNA, the CDR3 is TGTGCCAGCAGCCTGGCTCGGGGGGAAAATTCACCCCTCCACTTT.

The DNA of the CDR3 is TGTGCCAGCAGGGGGGACAGCTATGGCTACACCTTC. This translates into CASRGDSYGYTF. The chain has TRBV6-5 and TRBJ1-2; 7 positions match TRBD1. Germline lookup yields CDR1 MNHEY and CDR2 SVGAGI. The CDR3 loop spans 12 amino acids. The ends lost 6 bases at V and 4 bases at J; junction bases unmatched: 2.

This clonotype has only a few counts. CDR3 residues: CASSEALLASSYEQYF. The CDR3, as DNA: TGTGCCAGCAGTGAAGCGCTTCTTGCGAGCTCCTACGAGCAGTACTTC. The chain employs TRBV2 and TRBJ2-7; D ambiguous. Germline-derived CDR1 and CDR2 are SNHLY and FYNNEI. This CDR3 region has 16 residues. Trimming removed 0 bases from V and 0 bases from J, with 12 bases in between.

Remarks on this clonotype: Being one base from a much bigger clone, this may be a read error. The V and J genes are TRBV6-1 and TRBJ2-1; weak D call: TRBD1 (6 bases). This CDR3 contains 15 residues. With 10 bases removed from V and 6 bases from J, the gap between germline ends came to 22 bases. Per germline, CDR1 MNHNS and CDR2 SASEGT. CDR3 nucleotides: TGTGCCAACAGGGAAGGACCGGGATTAAGCAATGAGCAGTTCTTC. This translates into CANREGPGLSNEQFF.

This clonotype was counted between two and nine times. V and J are TRBV13 and TRBJ2-7; D is possibly TRBD1 (5 bases). This CDR3 is 13 amino acids long. The germline V and J ends were trimmed by 5 bases and 2 bases, with 10 bases remaining between them. The germline CDR1 and CDR2 sequences are PRHDT and FYEKMQ (reference sequence). CDR3 residues: CASSPGFAYEQYF. DNA for the CDR3: TGTGCCAGCAGCCCAGGGTTTGCCTACGAGCAGTACTTC.

The sample holds a few counts of this clonotype. The chain recombines TRBV29-1 with TRBJ1-1; TRBD1 might be the D (5 bases). This CDR3 region has 12 residues. The V gene's germline CDR1 is SQVTM and CDR2 ANQGSEA. Trimming shortened V by 7 bases and J by 4 bases, and 13 bases separated the two germline ends. DNA of the CDR3: TGCAGCGCGACGTGGGGCGGCACTGAAGCTTTCTTT. Translation: CSATWGGTEAFF.

V usage is TRBV21-1 and J usage is TRBJ1-3; TRBD1, as called in the table, went unchecked against the DNA. TRBV21-1 is classified as a pseudogene. The CDR3 is 18 residues long. The CDR3 DNA is TGTGCCAGCAGCACCCCAGACAGAGACCCCCGCTCTGGAAACACCATATATTTT. It is translated as CASSTPDRDPRSGNTIYF.

In its sample, this clonotype was seen many times. This rearrangement joins TRBV7-9 to TRBJ1-5; 7 nucleotides line up with TRBD1. This CDR3 has 17 amino acids. CDR1 is SEHNR and CDR2 is FQNEAQ in the germline V gene (reference sequence). V lost 8 bases, J lost 3 bases, and 16 bases stayed unmatched. The CDR3 loop reads CASGGRETGTDNQPQHF. As DNA, the CDR3 is TGTGCCAGCGGAGGCCGGGAGACAGGGACTGACAATCAGCCCCAGCATTTT.

As regards this clonotype: At one boundary the junction diverges from the germline segment, which might be a read error. The chain recombines TRBV11-2 with TRBJ2-1; no clear D gene. Germline loops: CDR1 SGHAT, CDR2 FQNNGV. The CDR3 contains 14 residues. DNA for the CDR3: TGTGCCATCAGCTTAGATGGTCCACAAGATGAGCAGTTCTTC. It specifies CAISLDGPQDEQFF.

V usage is TRBV20-1 and J usage is TRBJ2-7, with unresolved D. CDR3 length equals 10 residues. Germline V CDR1 and CDR2: DFQATT, SNEGSKA (reference sequence). The ends were cut back, 6 bases at V and 6 bases at J, with 9 bases in the middle. The CDR3 DNA follows: TGCAGTGCCAGCTGGGGCGAGCAGTACTTC. Residues: CSASWGEQYF.

J is TRBJ2-7 and V is TRBV5-4, with 7 bases fitting TRBD1. This CDR3 comprises 12 residues. With 3 bases clipped from V and 6 bases from J, the junction kept 3 bases outside the gene matches. Looked up from germline, CDR1 is SGHNT and CDR2 is YYREEE (reference sequence). The CDR3 protein is CASSSTGVEQYF. Here the CDR3 DNA reads TGTGCCAGCAGCTCCACAGGGGTCGAGCAGTACTTC.